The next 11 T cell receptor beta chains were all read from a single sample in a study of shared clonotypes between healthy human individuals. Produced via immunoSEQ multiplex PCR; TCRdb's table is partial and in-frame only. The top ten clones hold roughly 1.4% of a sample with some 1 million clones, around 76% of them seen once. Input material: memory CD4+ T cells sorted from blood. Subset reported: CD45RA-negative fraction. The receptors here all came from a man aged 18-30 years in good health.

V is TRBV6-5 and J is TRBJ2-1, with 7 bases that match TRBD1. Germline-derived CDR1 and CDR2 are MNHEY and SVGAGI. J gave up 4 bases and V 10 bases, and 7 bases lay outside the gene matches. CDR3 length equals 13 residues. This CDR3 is CATGGRGYNEQFF. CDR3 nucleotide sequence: TGTGCCACAGGGGGTAGGGGTTACAATGAGCAGTTCTTC.

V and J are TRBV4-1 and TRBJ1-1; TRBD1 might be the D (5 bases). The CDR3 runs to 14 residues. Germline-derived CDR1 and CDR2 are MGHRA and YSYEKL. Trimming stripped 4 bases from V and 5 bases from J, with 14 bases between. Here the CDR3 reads CASSPAPGKTEAFF. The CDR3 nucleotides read TGCGCCAGCAGCCCGGCCCCAGGGAAGACTGAAGCTTTCTTT.

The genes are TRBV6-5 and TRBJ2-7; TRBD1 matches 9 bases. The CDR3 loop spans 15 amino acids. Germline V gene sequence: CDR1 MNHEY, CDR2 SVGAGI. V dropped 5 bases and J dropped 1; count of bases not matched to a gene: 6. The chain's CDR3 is CASSQGQGVSYEQYF. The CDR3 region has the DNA TGTGCCAGCAGTCAGGGACAGGGTGTTTCCTACGAGCAGTACTTC.

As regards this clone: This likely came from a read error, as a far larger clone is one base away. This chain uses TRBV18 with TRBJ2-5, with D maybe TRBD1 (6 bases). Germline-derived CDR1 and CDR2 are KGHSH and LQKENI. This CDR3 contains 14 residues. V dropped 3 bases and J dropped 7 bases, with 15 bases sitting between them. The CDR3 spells CASSPRTVWVTQYF. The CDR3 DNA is TGTGCCAGCTCACCGCGGACAGTTTGGGTGACCCAGTACTTC.

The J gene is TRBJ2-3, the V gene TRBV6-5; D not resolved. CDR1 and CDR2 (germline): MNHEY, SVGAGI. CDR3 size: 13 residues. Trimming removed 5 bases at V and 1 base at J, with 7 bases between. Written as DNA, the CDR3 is TGTGCCAGCAGTCAACTTGGCACAGATACGCAGTATTTT. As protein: CASSQLGTDTQYF.

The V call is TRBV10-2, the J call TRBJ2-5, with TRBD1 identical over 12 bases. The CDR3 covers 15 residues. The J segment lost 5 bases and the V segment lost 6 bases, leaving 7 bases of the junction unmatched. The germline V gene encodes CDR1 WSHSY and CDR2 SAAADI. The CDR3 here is CASSIGTGGRETQYF. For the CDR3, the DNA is TGCGCCAGCAGCATTGGGACAGGGGGCCGGGAGACCCAGTACTTC.

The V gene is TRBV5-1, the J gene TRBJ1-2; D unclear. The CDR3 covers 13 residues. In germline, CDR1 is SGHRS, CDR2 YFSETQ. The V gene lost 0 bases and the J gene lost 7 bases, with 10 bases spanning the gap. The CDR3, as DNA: TGCGCCAGCAGCTTGGGCTCCGCCGGTGGCTACACCTTC. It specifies CASSLGSAGGYTF.

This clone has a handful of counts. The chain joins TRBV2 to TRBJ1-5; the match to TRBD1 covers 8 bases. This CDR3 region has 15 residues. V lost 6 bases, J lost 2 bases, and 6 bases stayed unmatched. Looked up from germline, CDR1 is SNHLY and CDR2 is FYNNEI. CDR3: CASRPTGGGNQPQHF. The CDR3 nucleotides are TGTGCCAGCAGACCAACAGGGGGAGGCAATCAGCCCCAGCATTTT.

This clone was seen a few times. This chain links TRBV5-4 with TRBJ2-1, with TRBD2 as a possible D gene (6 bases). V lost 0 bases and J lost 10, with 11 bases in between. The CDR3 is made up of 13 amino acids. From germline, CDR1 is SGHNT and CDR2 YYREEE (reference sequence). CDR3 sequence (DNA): TGTGCCAGCAGCTTGGAGGTAGCGGCGGAGCAGTTCTTC. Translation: CASSLEVAAEQFF.

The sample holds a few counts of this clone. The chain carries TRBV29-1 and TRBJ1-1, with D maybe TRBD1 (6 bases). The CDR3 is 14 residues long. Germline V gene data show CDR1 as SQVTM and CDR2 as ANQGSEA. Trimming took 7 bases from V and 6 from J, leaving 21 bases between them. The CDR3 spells CSAVGAAQVAEAFF. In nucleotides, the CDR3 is TGCAGCGCTGTGGGGGCAGCTCAAGTCGCTGAAGCTTTCTTT.

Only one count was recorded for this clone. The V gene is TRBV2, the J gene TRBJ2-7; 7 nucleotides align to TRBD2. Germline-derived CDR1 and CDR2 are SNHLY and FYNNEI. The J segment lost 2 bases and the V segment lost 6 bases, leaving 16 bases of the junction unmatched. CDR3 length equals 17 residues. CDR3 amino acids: CASRSGRLADGAYEQYF. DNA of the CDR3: TGTGCCAGCAGATCGGGACGGCTAGCGGACGGGGCCTACGAGCAGTACTTC.